This T cell receptor (beta chain) was sequenced for a study of Ad26.COV2.S vaccination and SARS-CoV-2 variants. On the study more broadly: The authors gave Ad26.COV2.S intramuscularly, either once or twice 56 days apart. Study results and limitations: Spike-specific TCR breadth was greater after Ad26.COV2.S than placebo. Vaccine recipients and placebo recipients showed similar non-spike TCR breadth. Quantification of TCR breadth and depth may have yielded underestimates of total T cell responses.

The CDR3 has 15 amino acids. V was shortened by 0 bases and J by 2 bases, with 8 bases between the two germline ends. Germline V CDR1 and CDR2: SGDLS, YYNGEE. Assay used: immunoSEQ multiplex PCR; TCRdb lists only in-frame clones, some missing. The profile shows about 500,000 clones, roughly nine tenths of them singletons. Indicated treatment: roughly 20 received Ad26.COV2.S at low or high dose, single or two shots; 5 received placebo; per-sample allocation not given. Repertoires come from day 63 after the first vaccine or placebo injection. A word on this clone: Its antigen is unknown. This sample includes further DNA sequences coding for the same CDR3.

The TCR was taken from a person aged 18-60 years who received the Ad26.COV2.S COVID-19 vaccine or a placebo. The sequencing here drew on peripheral blood, taken in a trial of Ad26.COV2.S vaccine versus placebo. This rearrangement joins TRBV9 to TRBJ1-4; D is unclear. This CDR3 reads CASSVGGGTNEKLFF. In nucleotides, the CDR3 is TGTGCCAGCAGCGTAGGGGGTGGGACTAATGAAAAACTGTTTTTT.